One and the same sample provided the 30 T cell receptor beta chains below, sequenced in a study of T cell responses to AZD1222 COVID-19 vaccine. Repertoires were generated with immunoSEQ multiplex PCR, while TCRdb's copy carries only in-frame clones and drops some. Of 80,000 or so clones listed, under 95% are singletons. This sample comprised peripheral blood, obtained 28 days after the second AZD1222 dose. These receptors were obtained from an adult who received the AZD1222 COVID-19 vaccine.

V usage is TRBV12-3 or TRBV12-4 and J usage is TRBJ1-1, with D unresolved. CDR3 length: 12 residues. Trimming shortened V by 10 bases and J by 2 bases, and 11 bases separated the two germline ends. As DNA, the CDR3 is TGTGCCACCCACCCAGGTAACACTGAAGCTTTCTTT. As protein: CATHPGNTEAFF.

V usage is TRBV3-1 (or the pseudogene TRBV3-2) and J usage is TRBJ2-3; TRBD1 matches 7 bases. The CDR3 covers 17 residues. Germline V gene lookup returns CDR1 LGHDT and CDR2 YNNKEL (reference sequence). V was clipped by 3 bases and J by 0 bases; unmatched bases: 9. DNA of the CDR3: TGTGCCAGCAGCCATCATCAAGGGGGCAGGAGCACAGATACGCAGTATTTT. This sequence encodes CASSHHQGGRSTDTQYF.

This clone was seen once. The rearrangement joins TRBV12-3 or TRBV12-4 to TRBJ1-5, with D maybe TRBD1 (5 bases). CDR3 length equals 13 residues. Trimming removed 6 bases at V and 4 bases at J, with 10 bases between. For the CDR3, the DNA is TGTGCCAGCAGGCGGGGGGGGAATCAGCCCCAGCATTTT. Translating it yields CASRRGGNQPQHF.

This clone was recorded once. The chain uses TRBV5-1 and TRBJ1-3; unclear D gene. This CDR3 has 16 amino acids. CDR1 and CDR2 from the germline V gene are SGHRS and YFSETQ. V lost 1 base, J lost 0 bases, and 11 bases lay in between. This CDR3 reads CASSLIASNSGNTIYF. In nucleotides, the CDR3 is TGCGCCAGCAGCTTGATCGCCAGCAACTCTGGAAACACCATATATTTT.

CDR3 sequence: CARASDSYGYTF. Written as DNA, the CDR3 is TGTGCCAGGGCGTCCGACAGCTATGGCTACACCTTC. V usage is TRBV11-3 and J usage is TRBJ1-2, with D possibly TRBD1 on 5 matching bases. V gave up 9 bases and J gave up 4 bases, with 12 bases separating them. The CDR3 has 12 residues. Germline CDR1 and CDR2: SGHNT and YENEEA.

The J gene is TRBJ1-5, the V gene TRBV24-1; the D is unclear. V gave up 7 bases and J gave up 0 bases, with 6 bases separating them. The length of the CDR3 is 13 residues. CDR1 is KGHDR, CDR2 SFDVKD, per germline. CDR3 bases: TGTGCCACCAGCAGAAATAGCAATCAGCCCCAGCATTTT. This encodes CATSRNSNQPQHF.

The rearrangement links TRBV5-1 to TRBJ1-1; D perhaps matches TRBD1 (5 bases). CDR3 size: 14 residues. Germline V lookup: CDR1 SGHRS, CDR2 YFSETQ. With 4 bases removed from V and 4 bases from J, the gap between germline ends came to 14 bases. This CDR3 is CASSKGRPITEAFF. For the CDR3, the DNA is TGCGCCAGCAGCAAGGGACGGCCGATCACTGAAGCTTTCTTT.

This clone was recorded only once. The chain combines TRBV6-7 with TRBJ2-3; D may correspond to TRBD1 or TRBD2 (6 bases each). TRBV6-7 is placed among ORFs of uncertain function. V dropped 0 bases and J dropped 3 bases, with 10 bases sitting between them. CDR3 length equals 15 residues. CDR3 DNA: TGTGCCAGCAGTTACTCAGGGGGGTTGACAGATACGCAGTATTTT. This gives the protein CASSYSGGLTDTQYF.

V is TRBV24-1 and J is TRBJ1-2; unclear D gene. The ends were cut back, 3 bases at V and 6 bases at J, with 22 bases in the middle. There are 17 residues in the CDR3. Germline loops: CDR1 KGHDR, CDR2 SFDVKD. The CDR3 DNA follows: TGTGCCACCAGTGATCCACATCGACAACACGGGAGAGATGGCTACACCTTC. Translating gives CATSDPHRQHGRDGYTF.

J is TRBJ1-3 and V is TRBV4-3; D possibly corresponds to TRBD1 (6 bases). The length of the CDR3 is 14 residues. V was shortened by 1 base and J by 6 bases, with 10 bases between the two germline ends. Germline V CDR1 and CDR2: LGHNA, YSLEER. The CDR3 region has the DNA TGCGCCAGCAGCCAAGCCAGGGGTGAAAACACCATATATTTT. The encoded protein is CASSQARGENTIYF.

This clone has just one count. The chain recombines TRBV6-5 with TRBJ1-6; D call uncertain. Germline-derived CDR1 and CDR2 are MNHEY and SVGAGI. CDR3 length: 15 residues. V shed 3 bases and J shed 5 bases, with 11 bases lying between them. CDR3 sequence reads: CASSYGPGHNSPLHF. In DNA form, the CDR3 reads TGTGCCAGCAGTTATGGACCCGGGCATAATTCACCCCTCCACTTT.

This sequence joins TRBV7-9 and TRBJ2-2, with 7 bases aligning to TRBD1. The CDR3 is 16 amino acids. The ends lost 5 bases at V and 5 bases at J; junction bases unmatched: 11. CDR1 SEHNR and CDR2 FQNEAQ come from the germline V gene (reference sequence). CDR3 sequence (DNA): TGTGCCAGCAGCCAAACCGGGACAGCGAGTACCGGGGAGCTGTTTTTT. This encodes CASSQTGTASTGELFF.

The chain has TRBV11-2 and TRBJ1-1; tentatively, D is TRBD1 (5 bases). The length of the CDR3 is 15 residues. Germline CDR1 is SGHAT and CDR2 is FQNNGV. V was clipped by 3 bases and J by 0 bases, with 11 bases between them. The CDR3 loop is CASSFRGLMNTEAFF. The CDR3 DNA reads as TGTGCCAGCAGCTTCCGGGGCCTGATGAACACTGAAGCTTTCTTT.

The gene calls are TRBV24-1 and TRBJ2-1; perhaps D is TRBD1 or TRBD2 (5 bases each). The CDR3 totals 16 residues. The V end lost 7 bases, the J end lost 0 bases, and 15 bases lay between the germline ends. Germline-derived CDR1 and CDR2 are KGHDR and SFDVKD. The CDR3 region has the DNA TGTGCCACCAGCCAACCCGGGGCGGACTCCTACAATGAGCAGTTCTTC. It codes for CATSQPGADSYNEQFF.

Only one count was recorded for this clone. The chain has TRBV3-1 (or the pseudogene TRBV3-2) and TRBJ1-4; TRBD1 is a possible D gene (6 bases). The CDR3 extends over 14 amino acids. CDR1 and CDR2 from the germline V gene are LGHDT and YNNKEL (reference sequence). Trimming cost V 1 base and J 7 bases, with 10 bases left between them. The CDR3 DNA is TGTGCCAGCAGCCAAGCCGGGGGCATTGAAAAACTGTTTTTT. The encoded protein is CASSQAGGIEKLFF.

The sample holds one count of this clone. This chain connects TRBV6-5 to TRBJ1-3, with D hard to call. Trimming stripped 6 bases from V and 4 bases from J, with 13 bases between. From germline, CDR1 is MNHEY and CDR2 SVGAGI. This CDR3 comprises 14 residues. Written as DNA, the CDR3 is TGTGCCAGCAGGGGTTCTCCGGGAGGAAACACCATATATTTT. Translated, it gives CASRGSPGGNTIYF.

The V call is TRBV4-3, the J call TRBJ1-2, with D possibly matching TRBD1 (5 bases). Germline CDR1 reads LGHNA; CDR2 reads YSLEER. The CDR3 is 13 residues long. The V gene lost 2 bases and the J gene lost 6 bases, with 10 bases spanning the gap. CDR3 in amino acids: CASSQSGLDGYTF. CDR3 nucleotide sequence: TGCGCCAGCAGCCAATCAGGGTTAGATGGCTACACCTTC.

The chain employs TRBV6-2 or TRBV6-3 and TRBJ2-7; D is ambiguous. Per germline, CDR1 MNHEY and CDR2 SVGEGT. CDR3 size: 14 residues. Trimming took off 5 bases at V and 1 base at J, with 12 bases between the two ends. The CDR3 loop is CASSDIGASYEQYF. The CDR3 DNA sequence: TGTGCCAGCAGTGACATCGGAGCTTCCTACGAGCAGTACTTC.

The V gene is TRBV14, the J gene TRBJ1-2; D perhaps matches TRBD1 (6 bases). Trimming removed 4 bases at V and 2 bases at J, with 8 bases between. The CDR3 runs to 13 residues. Germline CDR1 and CDR2: SGHDN and FVKESK. The CDR3 loop reads CASSRGQNYGYTF. DNA of the CDR3: TGTGCCAGCAGCCGGGGGCAGAACTATGGCTACACCTTC. The complete variable domain, with remaining parts taken from reference TRBV14 and TRBJ1-2, reads EAGVTQFPSHSVIEKGQTVTLRCDPISGHDNLYWYRRVMGKEIKFLLHFVKESKQDESGMPNNRFLAERTGGTYSTLKVQPAELEDSGVYFCASSRGQNYGYTFGSGTRLTVV.

This chain connects TRBV19 to TRBJ1-2; maybe TRBD1 (5 bases). Trimming shortened V by 5 bases and J by 5 bases, and 15 bases separated the two germline ends. The CDR3 has 14 residues. Germline V lookup: CDR1 LNHDA, CDR2 SQIVND (reference sequence). CDR3 in amino acids: CASSLSGRLYGYTF. DNA of the CDR3: TGTGCCAGTAGTCTCTCGGGACGGCTTTATGGCTACACCTTC.

This clone was observed a single time. The rearrangement uses TRBV19 and TRBJ1-5, with 7 bases that match TRBD1. Germline CDR1 and CDR2: LNHDA and SQIVND (reference sequence). V shed 1 base, J shed 1 base, and the junction held 7 bases outside the gene matches. The CDR3 extends over 17 amino acids. The chain's CDR3 is CASSIAYGTVSNQPQHF. CDR3 sequence (DNA): TGTGCCAGTAGTATAGCATATGGGACAGTGAGCAATCAGCCCCAGCATTTT. Full variable domain (remainder filled in from reference TRBV19 and TRBJ1-5): DGGITQSPKYLFRKEGQNVTLSCEQNLNHDAMYWYRQDPGQGLRLIYYSQIVNDFQKGDIAEGYSVSREKKESFPLTVTSAQKNPTAFYLCASSIAYGTVSNQPQHFGDGTRLSIL.

The rearrangement links TRBV27 to TRBJ2-7; tentatively, D is TRBD2 (6 bases). Trimming cost V 3 bases and J 6 bases, with 18 bases left between them. Germline V gene sequence: CDR1 MNHEY, CDR2 SMNVEV (reference sequence). CDR3 length: 15 residues. Written as DNA, the CDR3 is TGTGCCAGCAGTTTCAATCCGGCGGGGCCCGGCGAGCAGTACTTC. Amino acid sequence: CASSFNPAGPGEQYF.

The chain uses TRBV6-1 and TRBJ1-2; D uncertain. Germline loops: CDR1 MNHNS, CDR2 SASEGT. V was shortened by 2 bases and J by 10 bases, with 14 bases between the two germline ends. CDR3 length: 13 amino acids. CDR3 coding DNA: TGTGCCAGCAGTGAACAACAGCAGACGTACTACACCTTC. Amino acids: CASSEQQQTYYTF.

The chain couples TRBV7-9 to TRBJ2-5, with D maybe TRBD2 (6 bases). CDR1 is SEHNR and CDR2 is FQNEAQ in the germline V gene (reference sequence). The CDR3 is 15 residues long. Trimming took 10 bases from V and 0 from J, leaving 18 bases between them. The CDR3 is CATQLRTSNQETQYF. The DNA for the CDR3 is TGTGCCACCCAGCTGAGAACTAGCAACCAAGAGACCCAGTACTTC.

The chain joins TRBV4-1 to TRBJ2-2; 10 bases are a match to TRBD2. The junction had 5 bases not matched to a gene; V was cut back by 1 base and J by 3 bases. Looked up from germline, CDR1 is MGHRA and CDR2 is YSYEKL. The CDR3 totals 17 residues. CDR3 protein: CASSQATGTSDTGELFF. Here the CDR3 DNA reads TGCGCCAGCAGCCAAGCCACCGGGACTAGCGACACCGGGGAGCTGTTTTTT.

The rearrangement uses TRBV28 and TRBJ1-2, with no clear D. The V gene's germline CDR1 is MDHEN and CDR2 SYDVKM. This CDR3 spans 13 amino acids. Trimming cost V 5 bases and J 4 bases, with 11 bases left between them. For the CDR3, the DNA is TGTGCCAGCAGTGCTGGGAGTCCCTATGGCTACACCTTC. Its translation: CASSAGSPYGYTF.

The rearrangement uses TRBV29-1 and TRBJ1-2; no definite D call. Germline V gives CDR1 SQVTM, CDR2 ANQGSEA. V lost 2 bases and J 6 bases, leaving 19 bases between the germline ends. This CDR3 has 15 amino acids. The CDR3 nucleotides read TGCAGCGTTGAACAGCATGACGGCTTGTTGGATGGCTACACCTTC. Amino acid sequence: CSVEQHDGLLDGYTF.

This sequence joins TRBV18 and TRBJ1-1, with 7 bases identical to TRBD1. Germline V CDR1 and CDR2: KGHSH, LQKENI. Unmatched junction bases numbered 11, after V lost 3 bases and J lost 1 base. The CDR3 length is 17 residues. This CDR3 is CASSPTPQGVGNTEAFF. The CDR3 DNA follows: TGTGCCAGCTCACCGACGCCTCAGGGGGTCGGGAACACTGAAGCTTTCTTT.

This sequence joins TRBV13 and TRBJ1-1, with D unresolved. This CDR3 is built from 15 residues. The germline CDR1 and CDR2 sequences are PRHDT and FYEKMQ (reference sequence). V was pared by 0 bases and J by 1 base, with 9 bases between. The CDR3, as DNA: TGTGCCAGCAGCTTAGGTGGAAGCCAGAACACTGAAGCTTTCTTT. Translated, it gives CASSLGGSQNTEAFF.

The chain employs TRBV28 and TRBJ1-5, with 8 bases matching TRBD1. The CDR3 length is 14 residues. Trimming at V came to 6 bases and at J to 8 bases, leaving 9 bases not matched to a gene. Germline V gene data show CDR1 as MDHEN and CDR2 as SYDVKM. CDR3 region: CASSNSGGEKPQHF. DNA for the CDR3: TGTGCCAGCAGCAACTCAGGGGGCGAGAAGCCCCAGCATTTT. Combining the CDR3 with reference TRBV28 and TRBJ1-5 gives the whole variable domain DVKVTQSSRYLVKRTGEKVFLECVQDMDHENMFWYRQDPGLGLRLIYFSYDVKMKEKGDIPEGYSVSREKKERFSLILESASTNQTSMYLCASSNSGGEKPQHFGDGTRLSIL.